This T cell receptor beta chain emerged from a study of shared clonotypes between healthy human individuals. The CDR3 spans 15 residues. Germline assignment: CDR1 SGHRS and CDR2 YFSETQ. Trimming cost V 4 bases and J 6 bases, with 18 bases left between them. The data were produced by immunoSEQ multiplex PCR, yet TCRdb's version contains in-frame clones alone and is incomplete. Altogether some 500,000 clones are present, around 80% being singletons, with the ten largest covering roughly 12%. The material sequenced was PBMCs. The sequence was obtained from a woman aged 40 to 50 in good health. Some clones in this sample may be carry-over from other donors' samples. This chain links TRBV5-1 with TRBJ2-3; the D gene is possibly TRBD2 (6 bases). The CDR3 loop is CASSLEGRVVDTQYF. Written as DNA, the CDR3 is TGCGCCAGCAGCCTGGAGGGCAGGGTGGTTGATACGCAGTATTTT.